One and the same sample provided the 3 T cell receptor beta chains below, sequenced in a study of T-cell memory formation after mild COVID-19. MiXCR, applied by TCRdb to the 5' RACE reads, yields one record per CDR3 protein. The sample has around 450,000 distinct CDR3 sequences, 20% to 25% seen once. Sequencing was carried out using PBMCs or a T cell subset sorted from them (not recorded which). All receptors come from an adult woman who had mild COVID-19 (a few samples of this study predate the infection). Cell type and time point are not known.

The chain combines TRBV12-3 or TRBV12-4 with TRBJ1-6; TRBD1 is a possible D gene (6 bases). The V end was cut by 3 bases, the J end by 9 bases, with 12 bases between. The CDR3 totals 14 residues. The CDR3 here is CASSFGQGSSPLHF. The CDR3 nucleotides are TGTGCCAGCAGTTTCGGTCAGGGGAGTTCACCCCTCCACTTT.

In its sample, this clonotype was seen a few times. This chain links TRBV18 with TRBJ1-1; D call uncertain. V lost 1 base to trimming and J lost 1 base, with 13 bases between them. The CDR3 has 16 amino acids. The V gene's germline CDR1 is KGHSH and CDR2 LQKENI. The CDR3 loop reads CASSPHPPTQNTEAFF. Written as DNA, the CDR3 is TGTGCCAGCTCACCACATCCACCCACCCAGAACACTGAAGCTTTCTTT. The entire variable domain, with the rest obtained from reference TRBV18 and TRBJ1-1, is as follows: NAGVMQNPRHLVRRRGQEARLRCSPMKGHSHVYWYRQLPEEGLKFMVYLQKENIIDESGMPKERFSAEFPKEGPSILRIQQVVRGDSAAYFCASSPHPPTQNTEAFFGQGTRLTVV.

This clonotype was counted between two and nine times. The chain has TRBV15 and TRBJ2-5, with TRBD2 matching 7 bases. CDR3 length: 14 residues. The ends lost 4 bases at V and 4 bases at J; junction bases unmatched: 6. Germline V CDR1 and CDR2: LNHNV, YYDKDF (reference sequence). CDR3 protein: CATSISRGRETQYF. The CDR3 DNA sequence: TGTGCCACCAGCATTTCGCGGGGGAGAGAGACCCAGTACTTC.